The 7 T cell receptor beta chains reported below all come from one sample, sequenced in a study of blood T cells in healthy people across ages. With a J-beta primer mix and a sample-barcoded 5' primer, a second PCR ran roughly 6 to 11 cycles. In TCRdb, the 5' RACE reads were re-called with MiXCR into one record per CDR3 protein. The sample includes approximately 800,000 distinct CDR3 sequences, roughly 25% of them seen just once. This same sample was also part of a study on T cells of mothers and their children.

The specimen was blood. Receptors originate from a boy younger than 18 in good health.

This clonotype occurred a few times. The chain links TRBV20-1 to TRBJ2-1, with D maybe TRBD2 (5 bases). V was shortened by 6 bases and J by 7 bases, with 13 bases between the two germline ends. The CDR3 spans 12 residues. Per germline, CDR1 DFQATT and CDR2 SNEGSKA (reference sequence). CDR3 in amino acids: CSAKYTGNEQFF. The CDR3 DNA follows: TGCAGTGCGAAGTATACGGGGAATGAGCAGTTCTTC.

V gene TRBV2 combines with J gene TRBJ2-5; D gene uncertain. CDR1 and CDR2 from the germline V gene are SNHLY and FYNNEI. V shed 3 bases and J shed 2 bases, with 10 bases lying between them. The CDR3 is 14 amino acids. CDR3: CASSDGDLQETQYF. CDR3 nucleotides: TGTGCCAGCAGTGATGGGGATTTACAAGAGACCCAGTACTTC.

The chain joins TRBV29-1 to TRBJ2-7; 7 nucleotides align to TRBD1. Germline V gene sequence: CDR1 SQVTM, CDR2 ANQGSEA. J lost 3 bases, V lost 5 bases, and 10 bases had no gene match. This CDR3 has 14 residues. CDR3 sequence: CSVLGQARDYEQYF. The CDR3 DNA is TGCAGCGTTCTCGGACAGGCACGAGACTACGAGCAGTACTTC.

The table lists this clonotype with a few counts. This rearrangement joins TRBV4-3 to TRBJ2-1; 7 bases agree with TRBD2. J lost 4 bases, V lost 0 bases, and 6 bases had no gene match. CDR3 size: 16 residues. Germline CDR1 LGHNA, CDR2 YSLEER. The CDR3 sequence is CASSQEREWLYNEQFF. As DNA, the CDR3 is TGCGCCAGCAGCCAAGAGCGGGAGTGGCTTTACAATGAGCAGTTCTTC.

DNA of the CDR3: TGTGCCACCAGTGATTCGTCGACTAGCGGATACACAGATACGCAGTATTTT. Its protein is CATSDSSTSGYTDTQYF. V is TRBV24-1 and J is TRBJ2-3; 9 bases align to TRBD2. V shed 2 bases and J 2 bases; nucleotides not matched to a gene: 7. The germline CDR1 and CDR2 sequences are KGHDR and SFDVKD. This CDR3 region has 17 residues.

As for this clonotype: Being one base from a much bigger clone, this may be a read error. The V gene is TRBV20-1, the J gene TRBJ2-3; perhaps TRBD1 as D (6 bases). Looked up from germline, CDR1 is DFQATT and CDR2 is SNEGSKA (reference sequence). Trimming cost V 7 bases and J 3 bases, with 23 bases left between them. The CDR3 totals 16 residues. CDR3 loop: CSVWETEGESTDTQYF. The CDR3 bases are TGCAGTGTTTGGGAGACCGAGGGGGAGTCAACAGATACGCAGTATTTT.

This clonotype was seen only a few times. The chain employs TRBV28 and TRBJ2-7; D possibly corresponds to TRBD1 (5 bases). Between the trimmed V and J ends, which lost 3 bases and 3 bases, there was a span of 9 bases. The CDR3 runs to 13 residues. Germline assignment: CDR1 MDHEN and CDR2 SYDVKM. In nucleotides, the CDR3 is TGTGCCAGCAGTTTGACAGAAGTCTACGAGCAGTACTTC. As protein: CASSLTEVYEQYF.